Listed here are 29 T cell receptor beta chains from one sample, sequenced in a study of Ad26.COV2.S vaccination and SARS-CoV-2 variants. Method: immunoSEQ multiplex PCR; TCRdb's copy keeps in-frame clones and lacks some. The sample records roughly 410,000 clones, about four fifths being singletons. Noted treatment: over 15 received Ad26.COV2.S at low or high dose, single or two shots; 5 received placebo; per-sample allocation not given. Sampling took place 63 days after the first vaccine or placebo injection. The sample here was peripheral blood, taken in a trial of Ad26.COV2.S vaccine versus placebo. The receptor set was obtained from a person between 18 and 60 years old who received the Ad26.COV2.S COVID-19 vaccine or a placebo.

V is TRBV4-1 and J is TRBJ2-7; 14 nucleotides match TRBD2. Looked up from germline, CDR1 is MGHRA and CDR2 is YSYEKL. The J segment lost 5 bases and the V segment lost 1 base, leaving 1 base of the junction unmatched. The CDR3 contains 15 residues. The chain's CDR3 is CASSQGTSGRHEQYF. CDR3 coding DNA: TGCGCCAGCAGCCAAGGGACTAGCGGGAGGCACGAGCAGTACTTC.

The table lists this clone with a few counts. This sequence joins TRBV5-1 and TRBJ2-3, with TRBD1 identical over 10 bases. J was trimmed by 2 bases and V by 4 bases; bases with no gene match: 4. The CDR3 length is 15 residues. Germline V CDR1 and CDR2: SGHRS, YFSETQ. CDR3 DNA sequence: TGCGCCAGCAGCAGGGGACAGGGGATCACAGATACGCAGTATTTT. It encodes CASSRGQGITDTQYF.

The chain carries TRBV7-9 and TRBJ2-1; D remains ambiguous. Looked up from germline, CDR1 is SEHNR and CDR2 is FQNEAQ (reference sequence). This CDR3 contains 16 residues. With 1 base removed from V and 6 bases from J, the gap between germline ends came to 16 bases. The CDR3 coding sequence is TGTGCCAGCAGCTTAGTGGAGCTAGGGTCTGGCAATGAGCAGTTCTTC. Its translation: CASSLVELGSGNEQFF.

V usage is TRBV15 and J usage is TRBJ2-5; a weak D match, TRBD2 (5 bases). Germline CDR1 reads LNHNV; CDR2 reads YYDKDF (reference sequence). Trimming took off 1 base at V and 4 bases at J, with 16 bases between the two ends. This CDR3 contains 16 residues. The chain's CDR3 is CATSRGRDSSGETQYF. CDR3 nucleotide sequence: TGTGCCACCAGCAGAGGTCGGGATTCCTCGGGAGAGACCCAGTACTTC.

J is TRBJ1-2 and V is TRBV5-1, with D possibly matching TRBD1 (5 bases). This CDR3 comprises 17 residues. The germline V gene has CDR1 SGHRS and CDR2 YFSETQ. Trimming took 1 base from V and 4 from J, leaving 20 bases between them. The CDR3 nucleotides read TGCGCCAGCAGCTTGATGGACACCCCTTTTGACGCCTATGGCTACACCTTC. Protein product: CASSLMDTPFDAYGYTF.

The chain links TRBV7-9 to TRBJ1-5, with D unresolved. Germline CDR1 is SEHNR and CDR2 is FQNEAQ (reference sequence). The CDR3 runs to 13 residues. Trimming removed 1 base at V and 6 bases at J, with 7 bases between. CDR3 loop: CASSLESRQPQHF. In DNA, the CDR3 is TGTGCCAGCAGCTTAGAGTCGCGTCAGCCCCAGCATTTT.

This chain connects TRBV11-3 to TRBJ2-2; 9 bases line up with TRBD1. The junction had 6 bases not matched to a gene; V was cut back by 5 bases and J by 5 bases. This CDR3 has 15 residues. CDR1 and CDR2 (germline): SGHNT, YENEEA. Written as DNA, the CDR3 is TGTGCCAGCAGCCACCAGGGGACAGGGACCGGGGAGCTGTTTTTT. Its protein is CASSHQGTGTGELFF.

This chain joins TRBV5-5 and TRBJ1-2, with a possible D match to TRBD1 (5 bases). The CDR3 loop spans 15 amino acids. Germline V gene lookup returns CDR1 SGHKS and CDR2 YYEKEE (reference sequence). The germline V and J ends were trimmed by 7 bases and 1 base, with 17 bases remaining between them. The CDR3 spells CASSLGQHLNYGYTF. CDR3 nucleotide sequence: TGTGCCAGCTCCTTGGGGCAACATCTTAACTATGGCTACACCTTC.

This clone was counted a few times. The chain recombines TRBV2 with TRBJ1-5, with D unclear. Germline-derived CDR1 and CDR2 are SNHLY and FYNNEI. Trimming shortened V by 5 bases and J by 7 bases, and 18 bases separated the two germline ends. This CDR3 has 15 residues. Here the CDR3 DNA reads TGTGCCAGCAGTTTACCGCCCCCCTGGGAACAGCCCCAGCATTTT. Protein: CASSLPPPWEQPQHF.

The gene calls are TRBV7-2 and TRBJ2-7, with unresolved D. The CDR3 has 13 amino acids. V was clipped by 4 bases and J by 6 bases, with 13 bases between them. Looked up from germline, CDR1 is SGHTA and CDR2 is FQGNSA. This CDR3 reads CASSYNRLGEQYF. Written as DNA, the CDR3 is TGTGCCAGCAGCTATAACCGATTGGGCGAGCAGTACTTC.

The CDR3 region is CASSLADAWNTEAFF. The CDR3 DNA reads as TGCGCCAGCAGCTTGGCGGACGCCTGGAACACTGAAGCTTTCTTT. The chain joins TRBV5-1 to TRBJ1-1; D gene unclear. V gave up 0 bases and J gave up 1 base, with 10 bases separating them. The CDR3 spans 15 residues. Germline-derived CDR1 and CDR2 are SGHRS and YFSETQ.

This clone was detected a few times. V and J are TRBV19 and TRBJ2-4, with 8 bases lining up with TRBD1. V gave up 6 bases and J gave up 3 bases; unmatched junction bases: 4. The V gene's germline CDR1 is LNHDA and CDR2 SQIVND (reference sequence). The CDR3 sequence is 14 residues long. The CDR3 loop is CASRGQGVKNIQYF. In nucleotides, the CDR3 is TGTGCCAGTAGAGGACAGGGAGTCAAAAACATTCAGTACTTC.

This clone was counted once. The genes are TRBV27 and TRBJ2-7, with a tentative D call TRBD2 (6 bases). The V gene's germline CDR1 is MNHEY and CDR2 SMNVEV (reference sequence). The V gene lost 6 bases and the J gene lost 2 bases, with 14 bases spanning the gap. There are 14 residues in the CDR3. The CDR3: CASSGRTTPYEQYF. CDR3 DNA: TGTGCCAGCAGCGGACGGACTACCCCCTACGAGCAGTACTTC.

About this clone itself: The same CDR3 also results from other DNA sequences found in this sample. The chain couples TRBV5-1 to TRBJ2-1; D call uncertain. Germline CDR1 SGHRS, CDR2 YFSETQ. The CDR3 length is 13 residues. V was trimmed by 0 bases and J by 0 bases, leaving 1 base between them. The CDR3 loop reads CASSLGSYNEQFF. CDR3 nucleotides: TGCGCCAGCAGCTTGGGCTCCTACAATGAGCAGTTCTTC.

J is TRBJ2-2 and V is TRBV18; 8 bases are shared with TRBD1. Germline values: CDR1 KGHSH, CDR2 LQKENI. J gave up 2 bases and V 4 bases, and 12 bases lay outside the gene matches. The CDR3 covers 18 residues. CDR3 in DNA: TGTGCCAGCTCACAGGACAGGGTTTCCGGATTTAACACCGGGGAGCTGTTTTTT. It yields the protein CASSQDRVSGFNTGELFF.

This clone showed up just a few times. The chain has TRBV5-8 and TRBJ1-2; tentative D call: TRBD1 (6 bases). The V gene's germline CDR1 is SGHTS and CDR2 YDEGEE. V shed 0 bases and J shed 8 bases, with 17 bases lying between them. The CDR3 extends over 15 amino acids. The CDR3 spells CASSLVPGAWYGYTF. As DNA, the CDR3 is TGTGCCAGCAGCTTGGTCCCGGGGGCTTGGTACGGCTACACCTTC.

As to this clone: This clone may be a read error of a much larger clone one base away. V and J are TRBV7-3 and TRBJ2-2, with D perhaps TRBD1 or TRBD2 (5 bases each). The V and J ends lost 1 base and 4 bases respectively, with 19 bases between them. Germline V lookup: CDR1 SGHTA, CDR2 FQGTGA. This CDR3 has 18 residues. CDR3 DNA sequence: TGTGCCAGCAGCTTAATAATTTCTGGGAGTCAGGGCACCGGGGAGCTGTTTTTT. Translating it yields CASSLIISGSQGTGELFF.

The chain joins TRBV6-6 to TRBJ1-6, with D perhaps TRBD1 (6 bases). Germline CDR1 reads MNHNY; CDR2 reads SVGAGI (reference sequence). The V end lost 5 bases, the J end lost 14 bases, and 19 bases lay between the germline ends. The CDR3 contains 14 residues. The CDR3 sequence: CASSHRQAALTLHF. In DNA form, the CDR3 reads TGTGCCAGCAGTCACAGACAGGCGGCCCTCACCCTCCACTTT.

V usage is TRBV5-8 and J usage is TRBJ2-5; D is ambiguous. Trimming removed 5 bases at V and 6 bases at J, with 5 bases between. Germline values: CDR1 SGHTS, CDR2 YDEGEE. This CDR3 spans 10 amino acids. Here the CDR3 reads CASSGKTQYF. In DNA, the CDR3 is TGTGCCAGCAGTGGGAAGACCCAGTACTTC.

The V gene is TRBV10-1, the J gene TRBJ2-5; no definite D call. Trimming cost V 11 bases and J 5 bases, with 21 bases left between them. This CDR3 has 14 amino acids. CDR1 and CDR2 from the germline V gene are WNHNN and SYGVQD (reference sequence). This CDR3 is CAGVIRNGVETQYF. The CDR3 nucleotides are TGCGCCGGCGTAATTAGGAATGGGGTGGAGACCCAGTACTTC.

J is TRBJ2-3 and V is TRBV7-9; 8 bases map to TRBD2. CDR1 SEHNR and CDR2 FQNEAQ come from the germline V gene (reference sequence). V dropped 8 bases and J dropped 8; count of bases not matched to a gene: 18. The CDR3 covers 16 residues. The CDR3 reads CASWVPLAGGQGTQYF. CDR3 in DNA: TGTGCCAGCTGGGTACCTCTAGCGGGCGGGCAGGGTACGCAGTATTTT.

The chain couples TRBV7-2 to TRBJ1-1, with D unresolved. This CDR3 spans 12 amino acids. Germline values: CDR1 SGHTA, CDR2 FQGNSA. V lost 6 bases, J lost 7 bases, and 12 bases lay in between. CDR3 nucleotides: TGTGCCAGCAGAGAGTCGGGAGGTGAAGCTTTCTTT. Translation: CASRESGGEAFF.

This sequence joins TRBV4-1 and TRBJ2-7, with TRBD2 matching over 8 bases. Unmatched junction bases numbered 8, after V lost 4 bases and J lost 6 bases. Germline V gene data show CDR1 as MGHRA and CDR2 as YSYEKL. The CDR3 covers 14 residues. CDR3 in amino acids: CASSLMGLGSEQYF. The CDR3 nucleotides are TGCGCCAGCAGCCTTATGGGACTAGGAAGCGAGCAGTACTTC.

The chain employs TRBV7-6 and TRBJ2-1, with 8 bases identical to TRBD2. The germline gives CDR1 SGHVS, CDR2 FNYEAQ. The length of the CDR3 is 17 residues. After removal of 0 bases from V and 5 bases from J, the junction contained 9 bases not matched to a gene. The CDR3 spells CASSLARVQRGHNEQFF. CDR3 nucleotide sequence: TGTGCCAGCAGCTTAGCGAGGGTTCAGCGGGGGCACAATGAGCAGTTCTTC.

The rearrangement joins TRBV5-4 to TRBJ2-7; D not certain. This CDR3 spans 18 amino acids. The germline CDR1 and CDR2 sequences are SGHNT and YYREEE (reference sequence). With 2 bases removed from V and 0 bases from J, the gap between germline ends came to 21 bases. In DNA form, the CDR3 reads TGTGCCAGCAGCTTTGGCGGCTTTAATCCCCCCTCCTCCTACGAGCAGTACTTC. Protein: CASSFGGFNPPSSYEQYF.

V usage is TRBV24-1 and J usage is TRBJ2-1; D possibly uses TRBD1 or TRBD2 (5 bases each). V was clipped by 1 base and J by 4 bases, with 19 bases between them. Germline-derived CDR1 and CDR2 are KGHDR and SFDVKD. The CDR3 has 18 residues. CDR3 region: CATSDLKLGETGYNEQFF. CDR3 nucleotide sequence: TGTGCCACCAGTGATTTAAAGTTAGGGGAGACGGGGTACAATGAGCAGTTCTTC.

The V and J genes are TRBV11-3 and TRBJ2-4; TRBD1 aligns across 7 bases. This CDR3 has 19 residues. V lost 0 bases and J lost 0; bases outside the gene matches: 11. Germline lookup yields CDR1 SGHNT and CDR2 YENEEA. The CDR3 loop is CASSLEGYGTDIAKNIQYF. The CDR3 DNA reads as TGTGCCAGCAGCTTAGAGGGGTATGGGACAGATATAGCCAAAAACATTCAGTACTTC. The complete variable domain, with remaining parts taken from reference TRBV11-3 and TRBJ2-4, reads EAGVVQSPRYKIIEKKQPVAFWCNPISGHNTLYWYLQNLGQGPELLIRYENEEAVDDSQLPKDRFSAERLKGVDSTLKIQPAELGDSAVYLCASSLEGYGTDIAKNIQYFGAGTRLSVL.

The CDR3 bases are TGTGCCAGCAGCCAGTACTCTAACTATGGCTACACCTTC. As protein: CASSQYSNYGYTF. The rearrangement links TRBV3-1 (or the pseudogene TRBV3-2) to TRBJ1-2, with D unclear. The germline V gene encodes CDR1 LGHDT and CDR2 YNNKEL (reference sequence). The germline V and J ends were trimmed by 3 bases and 0 bases, with 5 bases remaining between them. The CDR3 runs 13 residues.

J is TRBJ2-3 and V is TRBV29-1, with D unresolved. Between the trimmed V and J ends, which lost 7 bases and 0 bases, there was a span of 2 bases. CDR1 is SQVTM, CDR2 ANQGSEA, per germline. The CDR3 contains 10 residues. The CDR3 here is CSASTDTQYF. CDR3 nucleotides: TGCAGCGCTAGCACAGATACGCAGTATTTT.